This T cell receptor beta chain was sequenced during a study of T cells in Graves' hyperthyroidism and ophthalmopathy. The source material, RNA transcripts, was used to amplify TCR beta CDR3 regions. Using the HTBI primer set, a first-round RT-PCR was run on the TCR CDR3. TCRdb ran MiXCR on the multiplex PCR reads and lists one entry per CDR3 protein. The sample lists fewer than 800,000 distinct CDR3 sequences; over 15% were seen once. General study points: Ophthalmopathy could be told apart from stable hyperthyroidism with a 13 V-J model.

The trim removed 0 bases at V and 8 bases at J, leaving 10 bases unmatched. This CDR3 comprises 16 residues. In germline, CDR1 is SGHAT, CDR2 FQNNGV. Uncontrolled infection, other autoimmune disease, pregnancy or lactation disqualified patients from enrolment. Note on this clonotype: Its antigen is as yet unknown.

This sequence was found in a man aged 18 to 29 with Graves' hyperthyroidism. The genes are TRBV11-2 and TRBJ2-7; 10 positions match TRBD2. Sequenced sample: blood. The chain's CDR3 is CASSLEAASGRSQQYF. Written as DNA, the CDR3 is TGTGCCAGCAGCTTAGAGGCGGCTAGCGGGAGAAGTCAGCAGTACTTC. The whole variable domain, filled in from reference TRBV11-2 and TRBJ2-7, reads EAGVAQSPRYKIIEKRQSVAFWCNPISGHATLYWYQQILGQGPKLLIQFQNNGVVDDSQLPKDRFSAERLKGVDSTLKIQPAKLEDSAVYLCASSLEAASGRSQQYFGPGTRLTVT.